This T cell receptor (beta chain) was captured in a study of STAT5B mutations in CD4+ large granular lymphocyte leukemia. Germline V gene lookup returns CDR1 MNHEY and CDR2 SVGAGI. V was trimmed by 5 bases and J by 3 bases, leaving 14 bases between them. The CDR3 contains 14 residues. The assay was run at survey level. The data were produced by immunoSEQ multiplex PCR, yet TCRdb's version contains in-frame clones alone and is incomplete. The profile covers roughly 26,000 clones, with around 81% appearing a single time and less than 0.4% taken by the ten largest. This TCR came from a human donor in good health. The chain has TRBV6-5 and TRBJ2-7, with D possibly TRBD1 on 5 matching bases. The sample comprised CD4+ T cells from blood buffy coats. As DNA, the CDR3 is TGTGCCAGCAGTCGACAGCAGAATCTCTACGAGCAGTACTTC. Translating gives CASSRQQNLYEQYF.